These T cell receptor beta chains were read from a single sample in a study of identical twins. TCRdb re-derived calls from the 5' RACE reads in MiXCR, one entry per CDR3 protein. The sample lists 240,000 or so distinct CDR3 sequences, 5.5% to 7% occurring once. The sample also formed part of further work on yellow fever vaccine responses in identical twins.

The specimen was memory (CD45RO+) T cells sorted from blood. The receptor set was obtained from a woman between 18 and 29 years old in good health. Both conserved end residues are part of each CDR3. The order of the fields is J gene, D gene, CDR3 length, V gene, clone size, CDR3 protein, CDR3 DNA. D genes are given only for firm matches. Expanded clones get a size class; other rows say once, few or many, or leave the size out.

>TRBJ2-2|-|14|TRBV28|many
CASNRGSNTGELFF
TGTGCCAGCAACCGGGGATCGAACACCGGGGAGCTGTTTTTT
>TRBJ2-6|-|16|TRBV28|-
CASSRLLGPGANVLTF
TGTGCCAGCAGCCGACTGTTGGGGCCTGGGGCCAACGTCCTGACTTTC
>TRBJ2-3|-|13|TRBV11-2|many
CASSSGHTDTQYF
TGTGCCAGCAGCTCAGGGCACACAGATACGCAGTATTTT
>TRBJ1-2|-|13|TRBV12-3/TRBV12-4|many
CASSLEVNYGYTF
TGTGCCAGCAGTTTAGAGGTGAACTATGGCTACACCTTC
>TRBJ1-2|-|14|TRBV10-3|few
CAISESGQMYGYTF
TGTGCCATCAGTGAGTCAGGACAGATGTATGGCTACACCTTC
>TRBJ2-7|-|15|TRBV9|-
CASSPREGGSYEQYF
TGTGCCAGCAGCCCTCGAGAGGGGGGGTCCTACGAGCAGTACTTC
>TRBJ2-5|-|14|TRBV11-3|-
CASSLDTAQETQYF
TGTGCCAGCAGCTTAGACACAGCCCAAGAGACCCAGTACTTC
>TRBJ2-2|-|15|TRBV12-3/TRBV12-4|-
CASRLQIGPSVELFF
TGTGCCAGCAGGCTTCAGATCGGACCTTCTGTGGAGCTGTTTTTT
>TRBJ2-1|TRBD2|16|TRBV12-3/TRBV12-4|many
CASKTFGREGLNEQFF
TGTGCCAGCAAAACCTTTGGGCGGGAGGGCCTCAATGAGCAGTTCTTC
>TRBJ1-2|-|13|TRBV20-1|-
CSAIPIDSYGYTF
TGCAGTGCTATACCAATAGACAGCTATGGCTACACCTTC
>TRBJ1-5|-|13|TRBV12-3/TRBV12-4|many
CASSAGGNQPQHF
TGTGCCAGCAGTGCAGGGGGCAATCAGCCCCAGCATTTT
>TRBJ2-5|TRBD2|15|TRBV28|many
CASRSSGSGIETQYF
TGTGCCAGCAGGTCAAGCGGGAGTGGAATAGAGACCCAGTACTTC
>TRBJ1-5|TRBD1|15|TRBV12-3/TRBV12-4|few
CASSFGGQVNQPQHF
TGTGCCAGCAGTTTTGGCGGACAGGTCAATCAGCCCCAGCATTTT
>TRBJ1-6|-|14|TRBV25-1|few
CASSDPRGQSPLHF
TGTGCCAGCAGTGATCCCAGGGGTCAGTCACCCCTCCACTTT
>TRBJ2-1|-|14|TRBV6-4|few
CASSDSTEYNEQFF
TGTGCCAGCAGTGACTCAACAGAATACAATGAGCAGTTCTTC
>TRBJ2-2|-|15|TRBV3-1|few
CASSQRGAGTGELFF
TGTGCCAGCAGCCAACGGGGGGCGGGCACCGGGGAGCTGTTTTTT
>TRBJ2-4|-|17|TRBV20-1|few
CSARAGPGILAKNIQYF
TGCAGTGCTAGGGCCGGACCCGGGATCCTAGCCAAAAACATTCAGTACTTC
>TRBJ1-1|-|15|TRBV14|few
CASSQDGRKNTEAFF
TGTGCCAGCAGCCAAGATGGTCGGAAGAACACTGAAGCTTTCTTT
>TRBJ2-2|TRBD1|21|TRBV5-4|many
CASSLYTGTGGFVVGTGELFF
TGTGCCAGCAGCTTGTACACCGGGACAGGGGGGTTCGTCGTTGGTACCGGGGAGCTGTTTTTT
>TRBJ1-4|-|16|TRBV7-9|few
CASSLGLQGANEKLFF
TGTGCCAGCAGCTTAGGCCTACAGGGTGCTAATGAAAAACTGTTTTTT
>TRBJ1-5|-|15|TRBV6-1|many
CASRPQGFSNQPQHF
TGTGCCAGCAGACCCCAGGGGTTTAGCAATCAGCCCCAGCATTTT
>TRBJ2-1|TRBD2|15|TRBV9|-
CASSVLAGGQSEQFF
TGTGCCAGCAGCGTGTTAGCGGGAGGGCAAAGTGAGCAGTTCTTC
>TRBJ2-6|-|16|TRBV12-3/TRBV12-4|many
CASSFWGFSGANVLTF
TGTGCCAGCAGTTTTTGGGGTTTTTCTGGGGCCAACGTCCTGACTTTC
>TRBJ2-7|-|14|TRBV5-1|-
CASSGVAGTYEQYF
TGCGCCAGCAGCGGGGTTGCCGGAACCTACGAGCAGTACTTC
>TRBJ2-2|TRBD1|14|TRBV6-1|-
CASLGQGSTWELFF
TGTGCCAGCTTGGGACAGGGATCCACCTGGGAGCTGTTTTTT
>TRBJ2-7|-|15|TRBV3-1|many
CASTQTLGLSYEQYF
TGTGCCAGCACACAAACGCTAGGGTTATCCTACGAGCAGTACTTC
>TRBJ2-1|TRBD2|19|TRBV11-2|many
CASSFSSSGGPSSYNEQFF
TGTGCCAGCAGCTTTTCGTCTAGCGGGGGCCCTAGCTCCTACAATGAGCAGTTCTTC
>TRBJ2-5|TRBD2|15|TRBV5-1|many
CASGPAGFVEETQYF
TGCGCCAGCGGGCCAGCGGGGTTTGTAGAAGAGACCCAGTACTTC
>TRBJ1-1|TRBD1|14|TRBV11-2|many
CASSQTGGGTEAFF
TGTGCCAGCAGCCAAACAGGGGGAGGAACTGAAGCTTTCTTT
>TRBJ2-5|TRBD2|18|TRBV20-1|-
CSARIFAGTSGRSETQYF
TGCAGTGCTAGAATCTTTGCCGGGACTAGCGGGAGGTCGGAGACCCAGTACTTC
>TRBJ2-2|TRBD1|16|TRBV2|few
CASSETGTGFAGELFF
TGTGCCAGCAGTGAAACCGGGACAGGGTTTGCCGGGGAGCTGTTTTTT
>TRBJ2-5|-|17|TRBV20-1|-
CSARDLSGRRYQETQYF
TGCAGTGCTAGAGATCTTTCAGGACGGCGGTACCAAGAGACCCAGTACTTC
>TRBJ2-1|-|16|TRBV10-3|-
CAISGGGLSSYNEQFF
TGTGCCATCAGTGGAGGGGGACTTAGCTCCTACAATGAGCAGTTCTTC
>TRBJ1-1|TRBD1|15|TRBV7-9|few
CASSPLGQTNTEAFF
TGTGCCAGCAGCCCACTGGGACAGACTAACACTGAAGCTTTCTTT
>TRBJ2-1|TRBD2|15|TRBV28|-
CASSGGLAVYNEQFF
TGTGCCAGCAGTGGAGGACTAGCGGTATACAATGAGCAGTTCTTC
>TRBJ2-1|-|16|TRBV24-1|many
CATSDLAQGVGHEQFF
TGTGCCACCAGTGATCTAGCCCAGGGTGTCGGCCATGAGCAGTTCTTC
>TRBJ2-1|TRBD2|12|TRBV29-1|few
CSVRISGNEQFF
TGCAGCGTGAGGATTAGCGGGAATGAGCAGTTCTTC
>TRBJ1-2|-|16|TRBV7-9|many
CASSSGSAGFRYGYTF
TGTGCCAGCAGCTCAGGGTCCGCAGGCTTCCGCTATGGCTACACCTTC
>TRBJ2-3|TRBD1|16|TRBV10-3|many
CAISSGGGISTDTQYF
TGTGCCATCAGTTCAGGGGGCGGTATCAGCACAGATACGCAGTATTTT
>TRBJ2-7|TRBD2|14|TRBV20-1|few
CSARTGLAASGQYF
TGCAGTGCTAGAACGGGACTAGCGGCCTCGGGGCAGTACTTC
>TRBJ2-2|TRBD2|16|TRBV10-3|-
CATNFGGEPNTGELFF
TGTGCCACCAATTTTGGGGGGGAACCTAACACCGGGGAGCTGTTTTTT
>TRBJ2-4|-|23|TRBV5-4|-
CAISLEPFEEGARRDLAKNIQYF
TGTGCCATCAGCTTGGAGCCGTTTGAGGAGGGGGCGAGACGGGACTTAGCCAAAAACATTCAGTACTTC
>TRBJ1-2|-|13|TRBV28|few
CATKVRLGYGYTF
TGTGCCACCAAGGTCAGGCTCGGCTATGGCTACACCTTC
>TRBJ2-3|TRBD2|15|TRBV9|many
CASSPSAGLADTQYF
TGTGCCAGCAGCCCATCAGCGGGACTCGCAGATACGCAGTATTTT
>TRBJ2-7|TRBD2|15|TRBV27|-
CASSLTPGLVYEQYF
TGTGCCAGCAGTTTAACCCCGGGACTAGTATACGAGCAGTACTTC
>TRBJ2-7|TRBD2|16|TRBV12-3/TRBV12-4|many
CASSAGTSGRLSEQYF
TGTGCCAGCAGTGCCGGGACTAGCGGGAGACTTTCCGAGCAGTACTTC